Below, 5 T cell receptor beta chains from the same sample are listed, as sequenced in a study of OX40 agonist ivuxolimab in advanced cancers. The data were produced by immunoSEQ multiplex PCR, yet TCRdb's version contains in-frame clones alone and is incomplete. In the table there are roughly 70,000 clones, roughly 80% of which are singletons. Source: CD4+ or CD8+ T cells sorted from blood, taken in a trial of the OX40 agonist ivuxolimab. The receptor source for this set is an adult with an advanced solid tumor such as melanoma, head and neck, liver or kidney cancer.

The CDR3 DNA sequence: TGCGCCAGCAGTCCCGGGGGTTCAGAGACCCAGTACTTC. It codes for CASSPGGSETQYF. This chain links TRBV5-1 with TRBJ2-5; TRBD2 might be the D (6 bases). CDR3 length: 13 residues. CDR1 is SGHRS and CDR2 is YFSETQ in the germline V gene. Deletions cut 5 bases from V and 4 bases from J, with 12 bases between.

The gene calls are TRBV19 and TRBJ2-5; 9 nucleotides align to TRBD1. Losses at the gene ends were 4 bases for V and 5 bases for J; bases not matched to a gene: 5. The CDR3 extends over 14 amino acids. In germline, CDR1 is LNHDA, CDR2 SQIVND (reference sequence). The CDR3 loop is CASSTGQGRETQYF. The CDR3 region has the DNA TGTGCCAGTAGTACCGGACAGGGGAGGGAGACCCAGTACTTC.

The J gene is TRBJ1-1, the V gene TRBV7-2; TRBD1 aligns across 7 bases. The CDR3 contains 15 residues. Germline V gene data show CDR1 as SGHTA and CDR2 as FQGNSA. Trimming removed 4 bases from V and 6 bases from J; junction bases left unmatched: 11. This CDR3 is CASSSRQGFISEAFF. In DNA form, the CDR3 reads TGTGCCAGCAGCTCCCGACAGGGATTCATTTCTGAAGCTTTCTTT.

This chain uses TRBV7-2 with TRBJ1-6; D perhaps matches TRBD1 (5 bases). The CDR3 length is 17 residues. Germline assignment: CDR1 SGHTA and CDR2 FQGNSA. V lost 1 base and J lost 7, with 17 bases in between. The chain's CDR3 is CASSLVPPGLANSPLHF. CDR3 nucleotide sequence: TGTGCCAGCAGCTTAGTACCTCCGGGACTGGCAAATTCACCCCTCCACTTT.

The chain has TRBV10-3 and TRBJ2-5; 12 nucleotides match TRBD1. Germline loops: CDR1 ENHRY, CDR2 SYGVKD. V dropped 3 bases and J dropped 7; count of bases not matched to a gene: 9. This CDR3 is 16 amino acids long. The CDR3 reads CAISDAGTGGSGTQYF. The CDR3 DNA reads TGTGCCATCAGTGATGCCGGGACAGGGGGCTCGGGGACCCAGTACTTC.